The 5 T cell receptor beta chains below were found in one sample sequenced in a study of T cells in Graves' hyperthyroidism and ophthalmopathy (dated by TCRdb to between 2018 and 2021). Receptors were amplified or captured by multiplex PCR. For sequencing, an Illumina HiSeq 2000 was employed. The TCR beta CDR3 regions were amplified from RNA transcripts. For the first round of RT-PCR on the TCR CDR3, the HTBI primer set was used together with the Qiagen OneStep RT-PCR kit. The public reads were reanalyzed by TCRdb: fastp trimming at Q25, MiXCR alignment, in-frame beta chains only. Rows with one shared CDR3 protein collapse into an entry with the most common genes and DNA. The sample includes 540,000 or so distinct CDR3 sequences, with about 43% observed a single time. Around a fifth of the sample belongs to the ten largest clones. Material: peripheral blood or thyroid tissue (not recorded which). Source of these receptors: an adult woman with Graves' disease, either hyperthyroidism or ophthalmopathy (not recorded which).

This clonotype showed up many times. This rearrangement joins TRBV5-4 to TRBJ2-2; D remains ambiguous. CDR3 length equals 15 residues. V dropped 6 bases and J dropped 6 bases, with 18 bases sitting between them. Germline lookup yields CDR1 SGHNT and CDR2 YYREEE (reference sequence). For the CDR3, the DNA is TGTGCCAGCATGCCCTCCCAAGATGCGCCCGGGGAGCTGTTTTTT. The encoded protein is CASMPSQDAPGELFF.

This clonotype came up many times. The chain links TRBV7-3 to TRBJ1-1; no clear D. The germline V gene has CDR1 SGHTA and CDR2 FQGTGA. V was shortened by 7 bases and J by 3 bases, with 12 bases between the two germline ends. The CDR3 runs to 13 residues. CDR3 sequence: CASTQQRDTEAFF. CDR3 nucleotide sequence: TGTGCCAGCACTCAACAGAGGGACACTGAAGCTTTCTTT.

This clonotype appeared once. One end of the junction does not line up with germline, which may come from a read error. This chain uses TRBV6-5 with TRBJ2-3, with D unresolved. The CDR3 covers 12 residues. CDR1 and CDR2 (germline): MNHEY, SVGAGI. CDR3 DNA: TGTGCCAGCAGCCACGGCACAGATGCGCAGTATTTT. Protein sequence: CASSHGTDAQYF.

The genes are TRBV6-1 and TRBJ1-5; no definite D call. With 6 bases removed from V and 6 bases from J, the gap between germline ends came to 12 bases. Germline CDR1 is MNHNS and CDR2 is SASEGT. The CDR3 totals 13 residues. The CDR3 reads CASSTSMSQPQHF. The CDR3 DNA is TGTGCCAGCAGCACCTCTATGTCTCAGCCCCAGCATTTT.

The chain employs TRBV5-1 and TRBJ2-2; D is ambiguous. Deletions cut 4 bases from V and 5 bases from J, with 9 bases between. Germline CDR1 is SGHRS and CDR2 is YFSETQ. The CDR3 totals 13 residues. CDR3 bases: TGCGCCAGCAGCCCGCCGAGGACCGGGGAGCTGTTTTTT. Protein sequence: CASSPPRTGELFF.